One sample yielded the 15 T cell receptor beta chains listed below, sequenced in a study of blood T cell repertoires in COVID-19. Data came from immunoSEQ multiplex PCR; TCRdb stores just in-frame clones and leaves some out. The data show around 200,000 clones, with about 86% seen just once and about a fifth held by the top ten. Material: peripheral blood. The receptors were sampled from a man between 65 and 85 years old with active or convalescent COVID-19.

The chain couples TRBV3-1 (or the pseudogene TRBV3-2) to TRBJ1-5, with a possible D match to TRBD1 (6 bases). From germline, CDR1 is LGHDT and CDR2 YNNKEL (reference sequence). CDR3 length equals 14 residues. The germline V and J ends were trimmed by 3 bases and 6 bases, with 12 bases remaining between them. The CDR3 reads CASSQGGAAQPQHF. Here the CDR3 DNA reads TGTGCCAGCAGCCAGGGGGGGGCGGCTCAGCCCCAGCATTTT.

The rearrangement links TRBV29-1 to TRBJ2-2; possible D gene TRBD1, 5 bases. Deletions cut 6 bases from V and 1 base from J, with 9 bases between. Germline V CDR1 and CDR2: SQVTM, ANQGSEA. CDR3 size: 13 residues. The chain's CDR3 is CSVLRVNTGELFF. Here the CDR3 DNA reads TGCAGCGTACTCAGGGTGAACACCGGGGAGCTGTTTTTT.

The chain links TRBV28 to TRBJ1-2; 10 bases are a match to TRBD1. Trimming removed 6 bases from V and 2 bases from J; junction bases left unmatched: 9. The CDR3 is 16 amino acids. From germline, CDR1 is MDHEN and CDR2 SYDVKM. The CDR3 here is CASSPDRGPKNYGYTF. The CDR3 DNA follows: TGTGCCAGCAGCCCTGACAGGGGGCCCAAGAACTATGGCTACACCTTC.

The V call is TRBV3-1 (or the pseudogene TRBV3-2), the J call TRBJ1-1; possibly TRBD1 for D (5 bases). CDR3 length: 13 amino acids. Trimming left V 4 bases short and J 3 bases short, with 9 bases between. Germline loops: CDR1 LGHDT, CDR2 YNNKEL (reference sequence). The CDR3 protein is CASSPWGDTEAFF. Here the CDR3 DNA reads TGTGCCAGCAGCCCGTGGGGGGACACTGAAGCTTTCTTT.

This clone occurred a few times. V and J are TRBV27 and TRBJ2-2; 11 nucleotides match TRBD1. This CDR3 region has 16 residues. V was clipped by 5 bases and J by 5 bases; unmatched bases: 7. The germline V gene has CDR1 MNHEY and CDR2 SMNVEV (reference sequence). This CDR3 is CASSAEGTGGTGELFF. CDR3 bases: TGTGCCAGCAGTGCAGAGGGGACAGGGGGTACCGGGGAGCTGTTTTTT.

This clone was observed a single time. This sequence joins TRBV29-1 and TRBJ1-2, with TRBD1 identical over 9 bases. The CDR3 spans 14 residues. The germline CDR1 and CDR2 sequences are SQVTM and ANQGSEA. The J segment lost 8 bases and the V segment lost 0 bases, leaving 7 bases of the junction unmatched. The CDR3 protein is CSVEEGQGLRGYTF. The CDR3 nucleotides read TGCAGCGTTGAAGAAGGACAGGGGCTGAGGGGCTACACCTTC.

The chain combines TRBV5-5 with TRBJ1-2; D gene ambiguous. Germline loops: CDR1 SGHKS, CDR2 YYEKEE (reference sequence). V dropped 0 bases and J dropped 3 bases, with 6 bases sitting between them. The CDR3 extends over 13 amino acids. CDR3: CASSLGQDYGYTF. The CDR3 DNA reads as TGTGCCAGCAGCTTGGGGCAGGACTATGGCTACACCTTC.

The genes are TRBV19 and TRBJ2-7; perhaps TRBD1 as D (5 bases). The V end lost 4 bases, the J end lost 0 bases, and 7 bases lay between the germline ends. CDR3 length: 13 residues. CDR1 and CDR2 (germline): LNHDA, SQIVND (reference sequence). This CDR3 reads CASSRGLSYEQYF. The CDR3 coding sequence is TGTGCCAGTAGTAGGGGCCTCTCCTACGAGCAGTACTTC. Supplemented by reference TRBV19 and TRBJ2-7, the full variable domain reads DGGITQSPKYLFRKEGQNVTLSCEQNLNHDAMYWYRQDPGQGLRLIYYSQIVNDFQKGDIAEGYSVSREKKESFPLTVTSAQKNPTAFYLCASSRGLSYEQYFGPGTRLTVT.

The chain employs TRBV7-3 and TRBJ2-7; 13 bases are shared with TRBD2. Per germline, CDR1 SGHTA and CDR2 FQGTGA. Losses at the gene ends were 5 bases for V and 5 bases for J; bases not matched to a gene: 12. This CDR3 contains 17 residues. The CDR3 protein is CASSHPPGTSGINEQYF. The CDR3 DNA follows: TGTGCCAGCAGCCATCCCCCCGGGACTAGCGGGATAAACGAGCAGTACTTC.

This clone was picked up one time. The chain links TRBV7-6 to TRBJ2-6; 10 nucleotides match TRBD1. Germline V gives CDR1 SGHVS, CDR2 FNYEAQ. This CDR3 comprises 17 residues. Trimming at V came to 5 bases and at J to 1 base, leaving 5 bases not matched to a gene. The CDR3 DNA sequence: TGTGCCAGCAGCCGTGGACAGGGGGTATCTGGGGCCAACGTCCTGACTTTC. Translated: CASSRGQGVSGANVLTF.

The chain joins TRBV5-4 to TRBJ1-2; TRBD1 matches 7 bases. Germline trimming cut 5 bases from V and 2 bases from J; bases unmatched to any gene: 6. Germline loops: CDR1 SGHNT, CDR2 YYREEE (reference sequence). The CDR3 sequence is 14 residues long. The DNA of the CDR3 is TGTGCCAGCAGGCCGCAGGGGGAGAACTATGGCTACACCTTC. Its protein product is CASRPQGENYGYTF.

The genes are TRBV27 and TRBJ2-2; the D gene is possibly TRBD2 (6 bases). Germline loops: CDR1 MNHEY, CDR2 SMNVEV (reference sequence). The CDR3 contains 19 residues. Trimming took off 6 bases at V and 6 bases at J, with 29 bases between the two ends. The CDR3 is CASSISPTRRVGGAGELFF. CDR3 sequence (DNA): TGTGCCAGCAGCATCTCCCCAACCCGGAGGGTCGGGGGTGCCGGGGAGCTGTTTTTT.

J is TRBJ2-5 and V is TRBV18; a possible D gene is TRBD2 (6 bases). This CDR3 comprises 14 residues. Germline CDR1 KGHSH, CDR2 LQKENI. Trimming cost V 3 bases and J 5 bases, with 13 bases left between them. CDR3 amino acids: CASSPGRSGETQYF. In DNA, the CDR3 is TGTGCCAGCTCACCCGGGAGAAGTGGTGAGACCCAGTACTTC.

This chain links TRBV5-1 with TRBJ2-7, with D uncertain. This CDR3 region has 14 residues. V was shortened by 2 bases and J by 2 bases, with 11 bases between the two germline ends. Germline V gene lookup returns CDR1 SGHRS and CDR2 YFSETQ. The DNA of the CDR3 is TGCGCCAGCAGCTTAGCAGCGCTGACCTACGAGCAGTACTTC. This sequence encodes CASSLAALTYEQYF.

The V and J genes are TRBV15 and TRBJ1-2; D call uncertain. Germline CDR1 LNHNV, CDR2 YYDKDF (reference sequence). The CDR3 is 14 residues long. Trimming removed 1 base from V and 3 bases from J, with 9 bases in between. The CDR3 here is CATSRVDRDYGYTF. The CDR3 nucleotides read TGTGCCACCAGCAGAGTTGATCGAGACTATGGCTACACCTTC.